This T cell receptor (beta chain) stems from a study of siplizumab effects on memory and regulatory T cells. At the level of the study: In pairs, mixed lymphocyte reactions were done either with siplizumab at around 1 ug/mL or without any drug present.

Sequencing was performed with immunoSEQ multiplex PCR; in TCRdb, only in-frame clones are kept and a portion is missing. In the table there are approximately 20,000 clones, around 43% of which are singletons. The sample holds one count of this clone. The antigen is unknown. Study-level findings and limits: Siplizumab cultures yielded proliferating Tregs whose suppressive function was not confirmed. Siplizumab, the agent tested, significantly reduced alloreactive sequences traceable to unstimulated CD4+ memory cells. Naive T cells were seemingly more diverse than memory cells, and major contributions to the alloresponse seemed to be made by them.

V shed 6 bases and J 3 bases; nucleotides not matched to a gene: 2. The V gene's germline CDR1 is MNHEY and CDR2 SVGAGI. This CDR3 comprises 13 residues. Kept together in coculture, the mixed lymphocyte reaction cells spent 5 to 6 days at 37°C. The V gene is TRBV6-5, the J gene TRBJ2-3; TRBD1 agrees at 8 bases. Sequencing was carried out using CFSE-low (dividing) CD4+ T cells sorted from an allogeneic mixed lymphocyte reaction. The receptor comes from a human donor in good health; the cells came from an allogeneic mixed lymphocyte reaction. Some clones in this sample may be carry-over from other donors' samples. The DNA of the CDR3 is TGTGCCAGCAGACGACAGGGGACAGATACGCAGTATTTT. This gives the protein CASRRQGTDTQYF.